The 24 T cell receptor beta chains listed next were all sequenced from one sample in a study of vaccination effects on CD4 cells after COVID-19. Expansion with viral peptide pools was applied to antigen-specific CD4+ T cells by the ViraFEST assay prior to sequencing. The authors isolated CD4+ T cells after about eleven days of culture. Testing of the vaccine recipients showed negative nucleocapsid antibodies and no prior SARS-CoV-2 infection. Their recognized antigens are unknown. Only in-frame clones appear in the TCRdb table, and some are missing; sequencing was by immunoSEQ multiplex PCR. The sample lists 25,000 or so clones, about 71% occurring once. The sample was CD4+ T cells from PBMCs cultured with HCoV-OC43 spike peptides, taken before COVID-19 vaccination. Stated subset: HCoV-OC43 spike overlapping peptide pool stimulation. The receptors were sampled from a human donor who received a COVID-19 vaccine.

The chain joins TRBV11-2 to TRBJ2-2, with D uncertain. This CDR3 is built from 15 residues. Germline CDR1 is SGHAT and CDR2 is FQNNGV. Trimming took 1 base from V and 3 from J, leaving 9 bases between them. CDR3 sequence (DNA): TGTGCCAGCAGCTTAGCTGGGTTCGACACCGGGGAGCTGTTTTTT. It encodes CASSLAGFDTGELFF.

The chain combines TRBV6-5 with TRBJ2-7; D possibly uses TRBD1 or TRBD2 (5 bases each). CDR1 is MNHEY and CDR2 is SVGAGI in the germline V gene. Between the trimmed V and J ends, which lost 0 bases and 6 bases, there was a span of 12 bases. The CDR3 covers 14 residues. The CDR3 here is CASSYSRGPGEQYF. The CDR3 DNA is TGTGCCAGCAGTTACTCTCGGGGCCCGGGCGAGCAGTACTTC.

This clone was recorded only once. The V and J genes are TRBV5-1 and TRBJ2-2; D unclear. The CDR3 has 16 amino acids. V lost 0 bases to trimming and J lost 0 bases, with 9 bases between them. Germline V gene lookup returns CDR1 SGHRS and CDR2 YFSETQ. The CDR3 loop reads CASSLGPRTNTGELFF. The CDR3 DNA follows: TGCGCCAGCAGCTTGGGACCTAGGACGAACACCGGGGAGCTGTTTTTT.

This chain uses TRBV5-5 with TRBJ2-1, with 7 bases that match TRBD2. Germline trimming cut 2 bases from V and 2 bases from J; bases unmatched to any gene: 10. This CDR3 contains 17 residues. Germline V lookup: CDR1 SGHKS, CDR2 YYEKEE (reference sequence). In DNA form, the CDR3 reads TGTGCCAGCAGCTTTACTAGCGTTCTAGGGGCCTACAATGAGCAGTTCTTC. This translates into CASSFTSVLGAYNEQFF.

The rearrangement uses TRBV27 and TRBJ1-2; TRBD1 matches at 7 bases. The CDR3 has 13 residues. Trimming removed 4 bases from V and 4 bases from J; junction bases left unmatched: 3. Germline V gene sequence: CDR1 MNHEY, CDR2 SMNVEV (reference sequence). For the CDR3, the DNA is TGTGCCAGCAGTTCGACAGGGCGCTATGGCTACACCTTC. Translated, it gives CASSSTGRYGYTF.

The sample holds a few counts of this clone. This sequence joins TRBV5-1 and TRBJ2-7; possible D gene TRBD2, 5 bases. The V end lost 6 bases, the J end lost 6 bases, and 10 bases lay between the germline ends. The CDR3 covers 11 residues. CDR1 SGHRS and CDR2 YFSETQ come from the germline V gene. The CDR3 DNA reads as TGCGCCAGCAAGGGAGAAACCGAGCAGTACTTC. Translation: CASKGETEQYF.

The chain links TRBV25-1 to TRBJ1-6; D is unclear. Trimming removed 1 base at V and 7 bases at J, with 11 bases between. The CDR3 contains 15 residues. Germline lookup yields CDR1 MGHDK and CDR2 SYGVNS. This CDR3 reads CASSESRVGNSPLHF. The CDR3 DNA reads as TGTGCCAGCAGTGAATCGAGGGTGGGGAATTCACCCCTCCACTTT.

The genes are TRBV9 and TRBJ1-2, with a possible D match to TRBD1 (5 bases). The V end lost 0 bases, the J end lost 7 bases, and 22 bases lay between the germline ends. Germline V gene data show CDR1 as SGDLS and CDR2 as YYNGEE. The CDR3 is made up of 17 amino acids. For the CDR3, the DNA is TGTGCCAGCAGCGTAGTCCGGCTAGGCAGGGTAAGACGTGGCTACACCTTC. It yields the protein CASSVVRLGRVRRGYTF.

CDR3 in amino acids: CATSGRETFSGANVLTF. CDR3 in DNA: TGTGCCACCAGTGGGCGAGAAACCTTCTCTGGGGCCAACGTCCTGACTTTC. The V and J genes are TRBV24-1 and TRBJ2-6; the D is unclear. The germline V gene has CDR1 KGHDR and CDR2 SFDVKD. CDR3 length: 17 residues. Trimming took off 5 bases at V and 0 bases at J, with 13 bases between the two ends.

The V gene is TRBV2, the J gene TRBJ1-1; D possibly corresponds to TRBD1 (5 bases). V was shortened by 4 bases and J by 1 base, with 7 bases between the two germline ends. The CDR3 is 13 residues long. The germline CDR1 and CDR2 sequences are SNHLY and FYNNEI. This chain's CDR3 is CASSVQGNTEAFF. Written as DNA, the CDR3 is TGTGCCAGCAGTGTTCAGGGGAACACTGAAGCTTTCTTT.

This chain connects TRBV6-5 to TRBJ2-7; D call uncertain. The length of the CDR3 is 12 residues. Germline values: CDR1 MNHEY, CDR2 SVGAGI. The germline V and J ends were trimmed by 4 bases and 5 bases, with 9 bases remaining between them. The CDR3 loop reads CASSSVFDEQYF. The CDR3 DNA reads as TGTGCCAGCAGTTCGGTGTTTGACGAGCAGTACTTC.

This sequence joins TRBV4-1 and TRBJ2-1; 12 positions agree with TRBD2. The CDR3 covers 15 residues. Trimming cost V 4 bases and J 4 bases; bases outside gene matches: 2. The germline V gene has CDR1 MGHRA and CDR2 YSYEKL. The CDR3 is CASSPGLAGYNEQFF. The DNA for the CDR3 is TGCGCCAGCAGCCCGGGACTAGCGGGTTACAATGAGCAGTTCTTC.

The V gene is TRBV5-4, the J gene TRBJ2-5, with 9 bases matching TRBD1. Germline V gene sequence: CDR1 SGHNT, CDR2 YYREEE (reference sequence). V lost 4 bases to trimming and J lost 4 bases; unmatched junction nucleotides: 14. CDR3 length: 17 residues. CDR3 nucleotide sequence: TGTGCCAGCAGCCGCCCCCCAGGGACAGGGCTTGGAGAGACCCAGTACTTC. This sequence encodes CASSRPPGTGLGETQYF.

The count of this clone is one. This sequence joins TRBV27 and TRBJ2-1, with TRBD2 matching 10 bases. J was trimmed by 5 bases and V by 6 bases; bases with no gene match: 7. Germline V gene sequence: CDR1 MNHEY, CDR2 SMNVEV (reference sequence). The CDR3 sequence is 15 residues long. The CDR3 spells CASRVSGGTHNEQFF. The CDR3 region has the DNA TGTGCCAGCAGGGTTAGCGGGGGGACACACAATGAGCAGTTCTTC.

This clone was found a few times. The CDR3 reads CASSETSTLNTEAFF. The CDR3 coding sequence is TGCGCCAGCAGTGAAACAAGTACTTTGAACACTGAAGCTTTCTTT. The V and J genes are TRBV10-1 and TRBJ1-1, with D unclear. CDR1 and CDR2 (germline): WNHNN, SYGVQD (reference sequence). The CDR3 totals 15 residues. Trimming took off 3 bases at V and 0 bases at J, with 11 bases between the two ends.

The table lists this clone with a few counts. The rearrangement links TRBV18 to TRBJ1-2, with 10 bases lining up with TRBD1. Germline assignment: CDR1 KGHSH and CDR2 LQKENI. V lost 5 bases and J lost 6; bases outside the gene matches: 0. The CDR3 contains 12 residues. DNA of the CDR3: TGTGCCAGCTCAGGGACAGGGGATGGCTACACCTTC. Translation: CASSGTGDGYTF.

The chain employs TRBV12-3 or TRBV12-4 and TRBJ1-2; 9 positions match TRBD1. The V and J ends lost 5 bases and 8 bases, in that order; junction bases with no gene match: 6. This CDR3 region has 13 residues. CDR3: CASSKQGAKGYTF. The CDR3 DNA reads as TGTGCCAGCAGTAAACAGGGGGCAAAAGGCTACACCTTC.

This clone was counted only a few times. This CDR3 is also generated by other DNA sequences in the sample. The V and J genes are TRBV5-1 and TRBJ2-7; 10 positions agree with TRBD2. Germline V gives CDR1 SGHRS, CDR2 YFSETQ. The CDR3 sequence is 15 residues long. V was clipped by 4 bases and J by 1 base; unmatched bases: 5. The CDR3 here is CASSLEAGGSYEQYF. In DNA form, the CDR3 reads TGCGCCAGCAGCCTTGAAGCGGGGGGGTCCTACGAGCAGTACTTC.

The rearrangement links TRBV2 to TRBJ2-1; D is perhaps TRBD1 (6 bases). CDR3 length: 14 residues. Germline V gene sequence: CDR1 SNHLY, CDR2 FYNNEI. V was pared by 7 bases and J by 4 bases, with 14 bases between. The CDR3 DNA sequence: TGTGCCAGCAAGGCAGGGGAGTTGTACAATGAGCAGTTCTTC. Protein: CASKAGELYNEQFF.

The chain is built from TRBV5-5 and TRBJ1-5, with D tentatively TRBD1 (6 bases). CDR1 SGHKS and CDR2 YYEKEE come from the germline V gene (reference sequence). The CDR3 loop spans 16 amino acids. Trimming removed 5 bases at V and 4 bases at J, with 19 bases between. The CDR3 loop reads CASRAAGVRSNQPQHF. Written as DNA, the CDR3 is TGTGCCAGCAGGGCTGCAGGGGTACGCTCGAATCAGCCCCAGCATTTT.

This clone occurred once. The rearrangement links TRBV2 to TRBJ2-7, with TRBD2 matching over 10 bases. CDR1 SNHLY and CDR2 FYNNEI come from the germline V gene. The CDR3 contains 17 residues. V trimming: 2 bases; J trimming: 2 bases; junction bases outside the gene matches: 9. CDR3 loop: CASSETLTSGLTYEQYF. DNA for the CDR3: TGTGCCAGCAGTGAAACCCTGACTAGCGGGTTGACCTACGAGCAGTACTTC.

Only one count was recorded for this clone. The V and J genes are TRBV7-9 and TRBJ2-1, with unresolved D. Per the germline V gene, CDR1 is SEHNR and CDR2 is FQNEAQ (reference sequence). This CDR3 spans 15 amino acids. V was pared by 8 bases and J by 7 bases, with 21 bases between. CDR3 bases: TGTGCCAGCCGAGAGGTGCCGAACCTACAGAATGAGCAGTTCTTC. Its protein product is CASREVPNLQNEQFF.

This clone has just a few counts. The chain carries TRBV3-1 (or the pseudogene TRBV3-2) and TRBJ1-2; TRBD1 matches 8 bases. Germline CDR1 is LGHDT and CDR2 is YNNKEL (reference sequence). This CDR3 has 13 amino acids. J gave up 8 bases and V 5 bases, and 7 bases lay outside the gene matches. In DNA form, the CDR3 reads TGTGCCAGCAGCTTACGGACAGGGAGCGGCTACACCTTC. Its protein product is CASSLRTGSGYTF.

The chain couples TRBV10-3 to TRBJ2-7, with 8 nucleotides matching TRBD1. This CDR3 contains 16 residues. Germline V gives CDR1 ENHRY, CDR2 SYGVKD. J gave up 0 bases and V 3 bases, and 7 bases lay outside the gene matches. The CDR3 nucleotides read TGTGCCATCAGTGATGCCGGGGACAGGACCTCCTACGAGCAGTACTTC. The encoded protein is CAISDAGDRTSYEQYF.